This T cell receptor (beta chain) was sequenced in a study of shared clonotypes between healthy human individuals (dated by TCRdb to 2018 to 2020). Study-level background: The cohort included three men and a couple of women between 18 and 49 years of age. Blood TCR repertoires of a handful of healthy adults were deeply sequenced to estimate repertoire size and the extent of clonotype sharing between individuals. For each donor, CD4 naive and CD4 memory were each given three plates, CD8 naive was given two plates, and CD8 memory was given one plate. Different laboratories and diverse techniques were used to prepare libraries and sequence TCR repertoires, to increase sequencing depth and limit assay-specific biases. Per donor, leukapheresis produced somewhere between about 0.94 and 8.9 billion PBMCs.

Study-wide findings and limitations: Roughly 5.2% of naive CD4, around 3.5% of naive CD8, 2.3% of memory CD4, and roughly 0.4% of memory CD8 clonotypes were shared across several donors. Only blood was sampled, and tissue TCR repertoires likely differ from those in blood. Pairwise subsampling indicated that sequencing depth was expected to affect the degree of clonotype sharing among donors. Compared with non-shared clonotypes, the clonotypes found in all four sorted-subset donors had higher generation probabilities. Rarefaction of sorted-subset datasets indicated incomplete sequencing despite the large sequencing depth. The small number of donors limited the genetic and exposure-history diversity represented. Naive subsets generally had larger estimated clonotype richness than memory subsets did.

Healthy HIV-negative adults with no recently reported acute infections or vaccinations were included as donors. Every donor was a Caucasian adult living in Nashville, Tennessee, USA. Magnetic negative selection was used to enrich CD4+ T cells, after which naive cells were positively selected on CD45RA and the negative fraction became the memory subset. Blood was obtained by leukapheresis, after which PBMCs were separated by Ficoll-Histopaque density gradient centrifugation and cryopreserved in liquid nitrogen vapor phase. Purity and quantity of every magnetically sorted T cell population were checked by analytical flow cytometry. Genomic DNA was isolated from every sorted fraction and measured by UV absorbance on a Nanodrop 2000c. Note on this clone: The target of this receptor is not known. Per-base quality was not reported, and no clone a single base away is much larger than it.

TCR CDR3 regions were amplified from genomic DNA by multiplex PCR using the deep immunoSEQ assay. Extracted genomic DNA from each cell subset was distributed evenly across all wells of several immunoSEQ 96-well plates, and each plate was treated as a replicate. Each replicate PCR for sorted subsets received roughly 0.2 ug genomic DNA, equal to about 30,000 T cell genomes. Purified libraries were quantified with a Qubit 3.0 fluorometer, sized on a Bioanalyzer 2100, and re-quantified with the KAPA Library Quantification kit. A separate single-read 150-cycle Illumina NextSeq 550 flow cell was used to sequence each immunoSEQ 96-well plate. In the original analysis: Because the immunoSEQ output included only junctional sequences and no quality scores, the filtering could not be the same as the filtering used for full-length reads. Sequences were annotated with PyIR, a Python wrapper for IgBLAST v1.9, and V/J genes and CDR3 were assigned using IMGT germline references. Any read was removed if the V/J assignment was weak (E-value above 1e-6), the CDR3 was missing, or the read contained stop codons, out-of-frame junctions, or ambiguous translated residues. A V3J clonotype was defined by an identical inferred V gene, J gene, and CDR3 amino acid sequence. To compute the percentage overlap between repertoires, the number of shared unique clonotypes was divided by the size of the smaller repertoire. RTK rarefaction, the Chao1 estimator, and Recon v2.1 estimates of unobserved clonotypes were used to assess repertoire richness. OLGA was used to compute generation probabilities for all TCRbeta clonotypes that the gDNA method yielded from a handful of donors. The clones in this table, taken by TCRdb from immuneACCESS, are in-frame only. Not every clone is retained; where verified, under half of the shortfall comes from an unresolved V gene, and the cause of the rest is unknown. That table furnishes V, J and clone size, whereas the DNA furnished D and trimming. The sample table records around 2.5 million clones; 93% of these occur just once. The ten largest clones capture 0.36% of the sample.

Sequences MRHNA (CDR1) and SNTAGT (CDR2) are obtained from the germline V gene. Cut back by 6 bases and 2 bases, the V and J ends lie 14 bases apart. The CDR3 measures 14 amino acids from cysteine to phenylalanine. The kept DNA is CDR3 alone, 42 bases in frame from the first base. The chain uses TRBV6-4 and TRBJ2-7, and possibly TRBD2, on 6 matching bases. Sample: naive CD4+ T cells from PBMCs. The cell subset or site label here, explained by the study, means: CD45RA+ positively selected. This sequence originates from a man between 18 and 35 years old in good health. Some clones in this sample may be carry-over from other donors' samples. This receptor has the CDR3 CASREGGPPYEQYF. DNA sequence: TGTGCCAGCAGGGAGGGTGGCCCGCCCTACGAGCAGTACTTC.